Following are 5 T cell receptor beta chains from one sample sequenced in a study of blood T cell repertoires in COVID-19. The protocol was immunoSEQ multiplex PCR, while the TCRdb copy is restricted to in-frame clones and leaves out a portion. The table has about 320,000 clones, more than 75% seen once; the top ten hold approximately 2.5%. Sequencing input: PBMCs or T cells enriched from blood (not recorded which). These receptors were taken from a man in his sixties who had recovered from COVID-19.

The V gene is TRBV4-3, the J gene TRBJ1-6; D ambiguous. This CDR3 comprises 15 residues. CDR1 and CDR2 from the germline V gene are LGHNA and YSLEER. V was clipped by 0 bases and J by 3 bases, with 6 bases between them. CDR3 amino acids: CASSQDAGYNSPLHF. Written as DNA, the CDR3 is TGCGCCAGCAGCCAAGATGCAGGCTATAATTCACCCCTCCACTTT.

The chain joins TRBV4-3 to TRBJ1-2; 7 bases match TRBD1. Germline CDR1 LGHNA, CDR2 YSLEER. V shed 3 bases, J shed 7 bases, and the junction held 5 bases outside the gene matches. This CDR3 is 13 amino acids long. CDR3 amino acids: CASSQDRRGGYTF. The CDR3 region has the DNA TGCGCCAGCAGCCAGGACAGGAGAGGTGGCTACACCTTC.

This chain links TRBV12-3 or TRBV12-4 with TRBJ1-4; no definite D call. Trimming stripped 10 bases from V and 6 bases from J, with 15 bases between. This CDR3 has 13 residues. This CDR3 reads CATWNGLDEKLFF. In nucleotides, the CDR3 is TGTGCCACCTGGAATGGGCTCGATGAAAAACTGTTTTTT.

This chain joins TRBV9 and TRBJ1-1, with 7 bases lining up with TRBD1. V was clipped by 3 bases and J by 8 bases; unmatched bases: 10. The CDR3 totals 14 residues. The germline gives CDR1 SGDLS, CDR2 YYNGEE. In DNA form, the CDR3 reads TGTGCCAGCAGCGCCGCGTCTGGGACAGCAGAAGCTTTCTTT. As protein: CASSAASGTAEAFF.

The chain links TRBV9 to TRBJ1-1; 9 positions agree with TRBD1. The germline gives CDR1 SGDLS, CDR2 YYNGEE. This CDR3 has 14 amino acids. The J segment lost 3 bases and the V segment lost 4 bases, leaving 4 bases of the junction unmatched. CDR3 in DNA: TGTGCCAGCAGCAAGGGACAGGGCTACACTGAAGCTTTCTTT. Protein: CASSKGQGYTEAFF. The entire variable domain, with the rest obtained from reference TRBV9 and TRBJ1-1, is as follows: DSGVTQTPKHLITATGQRVTLRCSPRSGDLSVYWYQQSLDQGLQFLIQYYNGEERAKGNILERFSAQQFPDLHSELNLSSLELGDSALYFCASSKGQGYTEAFFGQGTRLTVV.